Listed below are T cell receptor beta chains from one sample, sequenced in a study of cytotoxic CD8 clonotypes in ibrutinib-treated CLL. The protocol was immunoSEQ multiplex PCR, while the TCRdb copy is restricted to in-frame clones and leaves out a portion. The sample holds about 34,000 clones, roughly three quarters seen once. Source: PBMCs, taken before ibrutinib treatment. These receptors were taken from a human donor with chronic lymphocytic leukemia. The CDR3 runs from the conserved cysteine through the conserved F or W. The order of the fields is V gene, J gene, CDR3 protein.

v_call: TRBV4-1; j_call: TRBJ2-1; cdr3_aa: CASSFSGVLNEQFF
v_call: TRBV13; j_call: TRBJ2-7; cdr3_aa: CASSSEGRETYF
v_call: TRBV18; j_call: TRBJ2-1; cdr3_aa: CASSRADSAYNEQFF
v_call: TRBV9; j_call: TRBJ2-1; cdr3_aa: CASSVGDSGTYNEQFF
v_call: TRBV10-1; j_call: TRBJ2-3; cdr3_aa: CASSLSDPTDTQYF
v_call: TRBV19; j_call: TRBJ2-7; cdr3_aa: CASSSRLGTSAEQYF
v_call: TRBV5-1; j_call: TRBJ2-7; cdr3_aa: CASSPYVDSPYEQYF
v_call: TRBV28; j_call: TRBJ2-3; cdr3_aa: CASSPFTDTQYF
v_call: TRBV7-9; j_call: TRBJ1-2; cdr3_aa: CASSQGVWYGYTF
v_call: TRBV27; j_call: TRBJ2-3; cdr3_aa: CASSLYGTDTQYF
v_call: TRBV27; j_call: TRBJ1-4; cdr3_aa: CASSRGPLGEKLFF